These T cell receptor beta chains were read from a single sample in a study of T cells in Graves' hyperthyroidism and ophthalmopathy. TCRdb reanalysed the multiplex PCR reads using MiXCR and keeps one entry per CDR3 protein. This table has around 600,000 distinct CDR3 sequences, 14% appearing once. Input material: blood. Every receptor here comes from a woman younger than 30 with Graves' ophthalmopathy. Both conserved end residues are part of each CDR3. A D gene is named only where the DNA matches it firmly. Expanded clones are given a class, and other clones once, few, many or no size at all.

CDR3nt: TGTGCCAGCAGCAGCGACAGGGAGGGCTACGAGCAGTACTTC
CDR3aa: CASSSDREGYEQYF
j_gene: TRBJ2-7
d_gene: .
v_gene: TRBV7-9
abundance: many

CDR3nt: TGTGCCTTTGGACAGGGGGGAAATCAGCCCCAGCATTTT
CDR3aa: CAFGQGGNQPQHF
j_gene: TRBJ1-5
d_gene: TRBD1
v_gene: TRBV30
abundance: many

CDR3nt: TGTGCCAGCAGTTACTGGACCGGGGCGGAGACCCAGTACTTC
CDR3aa: CASSYWTGAETQYF
j_gene: TRBJ2-5
d_gene: .
v_gene: TRBV6-2/TRBV6-3
abundance: many

CDR3nt: TGTGCCAGCAGGGAGGGACAGGGGAGGTCCTACGAGCAGTACTTC
CDR3aa: CASREGQGRSYEQYF
j_gene: TRBJ2-7
d_gene: TRBD1
v_gene: TRBV12-3/TRBV12-4
abundance: many

CDR3nt: TGTGCCAGCAGCTTAGGGGGTAGCGGGAGGGACCAAGAGACCCAGTACTTC
CDR3aa: CASSLGGSGRDQETQYF
j_gene: TRBJ2-5
d_gene: TRBD2
v_gene: TRBV7-8
abundance: many

CDR3nt: TGTGCCGGCAGCTTGTCCGCACGGGAGGGTTACAATGAGCAGTTCTTC
CDR3aa: CAGSLSAREGYNEQFF
j_gene: TRBJ2-1
d_gene: TRBD2
v_gene: TRBV7-2
abundance: .

CDR3nt: TGTGCCAGCCGATTTGGACCGGGGTCCTACGAGCAGTACTTC
CDR3aa: CASRFGPGSYEQYF
j_gene: TRBJ2-7
d_gene: .
v_gene: TRBV6-1
abundance: .

CDR3nt: TGTGCCAGCAGCTTGACTGAGGCCACCGGGGAGCTGTTTTTT
CDR3aa: CASSLTEATGELFF
j_gene: TRBJ2-2
d_gene: .
v_gene: TRBV5-8
abundance: .

CDR3nt: TGTGCCACCAGTGATTCGTGGACAGGGGGCGACTATGGCTACACCTTC
CDR3aa: CATSDSWTGGDYGYTF
j_gene: TRBJ1-2
d_gene: TRBD1
v_gene: TRBV24-1
abundance: .

CDR3nt: TGTGCCAGCAGCTTAAGCCAGAACCTAGCGGGAGGTAATGAGCAGTTCTTC
CDR3aa: CASSLSQNLAGGNEQFF
j_gene: TRBJ2-1
d_gene: TRBD2
v_gene: TRBV7-3
abundance: many

CDR3nt: TGTGCCAGCAGCTTAGTGGAGGGGGCGGACTATGGCTACACCTTC
CDR3aa: CASSLVEGADYGYTF
j_gene: TRBJ1-2
d_gene: TRBD1
v_gene: TRBV11-2
abundance: many

CDR3nt: TGCAGTGCTAGACCGCCTAGCAACACCGGGGAGCTGTTTTTT
CDR3aa: CSARPPSNTGELFF
j_gene: TRBJ2-2
d_gene: .
v_gene: TRBV20-1
abundance: few

CDR3nt: TGTGCCAGCAGCTTCCGAAGGCTCAGGGGGCTGACAGATACGCAGTATTTT
CDR3aa: CASSFRRLRGLTDTQYF
j_gene: TRBJ2-3
d_gene: TRBD1
v_gene: TRBV7-8
abundance: many

CDR3nt: TGTGCCAGCAGCCCGGGACTAGCGGGAGGGCGGGGAGAGACCCAGTACTTC
CDR3aa: CASSPGLAGGRGETQYF
j_gene: TRBJ2-5
d_gene: TRBD2
v_gene: TRBV11-2
abundance: .

CDR3nt: TGCAGTGCTAGAGATGGGACAGGGGGTGGGCACAATGAGCAGTTCTTC
CDR3aa: CSARDGTGGGHNEQFF
j_gene: TRBJ2-1
d_gene: TRBD1
v_gene: TRBV20-1
abundance: few

CDR3nt: TGTGCCAGCAGTGAAGGGGCTAGCCACCATGAGCAGTTCTTC
CDR3aa: CASSEGASHHEQFF
j_gene: TRBJ2-1
d_gene: .
v_gene: TRBV2
abundance: few

CDR3nt: TGTGCCAGCTCACCACTCGGCAGATTGAACACTGAAGCTTTCTTT
CDR3aa: CASSPLGRLNTEAFF
j_gene: TRBJ1-1
d_gene: .
v_gene: TRBV18
abundance: few

CDR3nt: TGTGCCAGCAGTGAGGCGGGACAGAGCGGTCAGCCCCAGCATTTT
CDR3aa: CASSEAGQSGQPQHF
j_gene: TRBJ1-5
d_gene: TRBD1
v_gene: TRBV2
abundance: many

CDR3nt: TGCGCCAGCAGTTTTTCGATCGAATACAATGAGCAGTTCTTC
CDR3aa: CASSFSIEYNEQFF
j_gene: TRBJ2-1
d_gene: .
v_gene: TRBV10-2
abundance: .

CDR3nt: TGCAGTGCTAGCGGGGTTAAAAACATTCAGTACTTC
CDR3aa: CSASGVKNIQYF
j_gene: TRBJ2-4
d_gene: .
v_gene: TRBV20-1
abundance: many

CDR3nt: TGCGCCAGCAGCTTGGGCGCTGGACTAGCGGGGTCCTACAATGAGCAGTTCTTC
CDR3aa: CASSLGAGLAGSYNEQFF
j_gene: TRBJ2-1
d_gene: TRBD2
v_gene: TRBV5-1
abundance: few

CDR3nt: TGCAGCGTTGAAGAGTACAAGACATTAGTCCGTTCCCAAGAGACCCAGTACTTC
CDR3aa: CSVEEYKTLVRSQETQYF
j_gene: TRBJ2-5
d_gene: .
v_gene: TRBV29-1
abundance: many

CDR3nt: TGTGCCAGCAGCTTAGGGACAGGAGATACGCAGTATTTT
CDR3aa: CASSLGTGDTQYF
j_gene: TRBJ2-3
d_gene: TRBD1
v_gene: TRBV7-3
abundance: many

CDR3nt: TGTGCCAGCAAAGGGATTTCTGGGGCCAACGTCCTGACTTTC
CDR3aa: CASKGISGANVLTF
j_gene: TRBJ2-6
d_gene: .
v_gene: TRBV2
abundance: many

CDR3nt: TGTGCCAGCAGTTTGGGCAGGGGGCAAAGCGAGCAGTACTTC
CDR3aa: CASSLGRGQSEQYF
j_gene: TRBJ2-7
d_gene: TRBD1
v_gene: TRBV27
abundance: many

CDR3nt: TGTGCCAGCAGTGCAGGGACAGGGGACTTTGTCTATGGCTACACCTTC
CDR3aa: CASSAGTGDFVYGYTF
j_gene: TRBJ1-2
d_gene: TRBD1
v_gene: TRBV2
abundance: many

CDR3nt: TGTGCCAGCAGCGTCGACAGTGGAGTCTCCTACGAGCAGTACTTC
CDR3aa: CASSVDSGVSYEQYF
j_gene: TRBJ2-7
d_gene: .
v_gene: TRBV7-8
abundance: many

CDR3nt: TGTGCCAGCAGCCCAGGGGACGGAAGCTCCTACGAGCAGTACTTC
CDR3aa: CASSPGDGSSYEQYF
j_gene: TRBJ2-7
d_gene: .
v_gene: TRBV6-1
abundance: many

CDR3nt: TGTGCCAGCTCCGAGGGAATACAAGCTAACTATGGCTACACCTTC
CDR3aa: CASSEGIQANYGYTF
j_gene: TRBJ1-2
d_gene: .
v_gene: TRBV18
abundance: .

CDR3nt: TGTGCCAGGTCTTCTGGTAGCGGGAGAAGCTCCTACAATGAGCAGTTCTTC
CDR3aa: CARSSGSGRSSYNEQFF
j_gene: TRBJ2-1
d_gene: TRBD2
v_gene: TRBV2
abundance: many

CDR3nt: TGTGCCAGCAGTGAATCGAGAGGGACTCTGGAGACCAACGTCCTGACTTTC
CDR3aa: CASSESRGTLETNVLTF
j_gene: TRBJ2-6
d_gene: .
v_gene: TRBV25-1
abundance: few

CDR3nt: TGTGCCAGCAGCGTACTAGCGGTGGATACGCAGTATTTT
CDR3aa: CASSVLAVDTQYF
j_gene: TRBJ2-3
d_gene: TRBD2
v_gene: TRBV9
abundance: many

CDR3nt: TGTGCCAGCTCACCAATCTCTATAGACCACTATGGCTACACCTTC
CDR3aa: CASSPISIDHYGYTF
j_gene: TRBJ1-2
d_gene: .
v_gene: TRBV18
abundance: .

CDR3nt: TGTGCCAGCAGCCCCTTGCCGGACACTGAAGCTTTCTTT
CDR3aa: CASSPLPDTEAFF
j_gene: TRBJ1-1
d_gene: .
v_gene: TRBV3-1
abundance: many

CDR3nt: TGTGCCAGCAGACCGGGACTAACCCAAGAGACCCAGTACTTC
CDR3aa: CASRPGLTQETQYF
j_gene: TRBJ2-5
d_gene: TRBD2
v_gene: TRBV12-3/TRBV12-4
abundance: .

CDR3nt: TGTGCCAGCAGTGACTACGAGCAGTACTTC
CDR3aa: CASSDYEQYF
j_gene: TRBJ2-7
d_gene: .
v_gene: TRBV2
abundance: many

CDR3nt: TGTGCCAGCAGCTTTCCGACAGGGGGCTCCTACGAGCAGTACTTC
CDR3aa: CASSFPTGGSYEQYF
j_gene: TRBJ2-7
d_gene: TRBD1
v_gene: TRBV7-3
abundance: .

CDR3nt: TGTGCCACCAGCAGAGATGGTACAGGTGGGGTCGTGGAGACCCAGTACTTC
CDR3aa: CATSRDGTGGVVETQYF
j_gene: TRBJ2-5
d_gene: .
v_gene: TRBV15
abundance: many

CDR3nt: TGCGCCAGCAGCCAAGATCTTATCCGAAATTTGGCCTACGAGCAGTACTTC
CDR3aa: CASSQDLIRNLAYEQYF
j_gene: TRBJ2-7
d_gene: .
v_gene: TRBV4-1
abundance: few

CDR3nt: TGTGCCAGCAGTTACCCCGACGAGCAGTACTTC
CDR3aa: CASSYPDEQYF
j_gene: TRBJ2-7
d_gene: .
v_gene: TRBV6-9
abundance: once

CDR3nt: TGTGCCAGCAGGATCCCGACAGGGGCAACGTATGGCTACACCTTC
CDR3aa: CASRIPTGATYGYTF
j_gene: TRBJ1-2
d_gene: TRBD1
v_gene: TRBV12-3/TRBV12-4
abundance: .

CDR3nt: TGTGCCAGCAGCCTCCGAGCCGACGGGGCTGGAAACACCATATATTTT
CDR3aa: CASSLRADGAGNTIYF
j_gene: TRBJ1-3
d_gene: .
v_gene: TRBV9
abundance: .

CDR3nt: TGTGCCAGCAGGAACAGGGGCCATCTCTCTGGAAACACCATATATTTT
CDR3aa: CASRNRGHLSGNTIYF
j_gene: TRBJ1-3
d_gene: TRBD1
v_gene: TRBV28
abundance: .

CDR3nt: TGTGCCGGCAAGCGGGAGATGGGGTACGAGCAGTACTTC
CDR3aa: CAGKREMGYEQYF
j_gene: TRBJ2-7
d_gene: TRBD2
v_gene: TRBV30
abundance: many

CDR3nt: TGTGCCAGCAGCCCGTACCGGGATATGGGTGAGCAGTTCTTC
CDR3aa: CASSPYRDMGEQFF
j_gene: TRBJ2-1
d_gene: .
v_gene: TRBV7-2
abundance: many

CDR3nt: TGTGCCAGCAGTTACTCGCATAGCGGATTCCAAGAGACCCAGTACTTC
CDR3aa: CASSYSHSGFQETQYF
j_gene: TRBJ2-5
d_gene: .
v_gene: TRBV6-2/TRBV6-3
abundance: many

CDR3nt: TGTGCCAGCAGCCTTGGGACAGATTCCTACAATGAGCAGTTCTTC
CDR3aa: CASSLGTDSYNEQFF
j_gene: TRBJ2-1
d_gene: TRBD1
v_gene: TRBV7-9
abundance: many

CDR3nt: TGTGCCAGCAGTTTTGGAGGGCTGAACACTGAAGCTTTCTTT
CDR3aa: CASSFGGLNTEAFF
j_gene: TRBJ1-1
d_gene: .
v_gene: TRBV12-3/TRBV12-4
abundance: many

CDR3nt: TGTGCCAGCAGTTTGGTGACGGGGCCCAAAAACATTCAGTACTTC
CDR3aa: CASSLVTGPKNIQYF
j_gene: TRBJ2-4
d_gene: .
v_gene: TRBV28
abundance: few

CDR3nt: TGTGCCAGCAGTTGGGTTAGGCCGGGCAATGAGCAGTTCTTC
CDR3aa: CASSWVRPGNEQFF
j_gene: TRBJ2-1
d_gene: .
v_gene: TRBV12-3/TRBV12-4
abundance: few

CDR3nt: TGTGCCAGCATTCCGTCGTCCTCCTACGAGCAGTACTTC
CDR3aa: CASIPSSSYEQYF
j_gene: TRBJ2-7
d_gene: .
v_gene: TRBV2
abundance: many

CDR3nt: TGTGCCAGTAGTGCCCCGGTGCAAGAGACCCAGTACTTC
CDR3aa: CASSAPVQETQYF
j_gene: TRBJ2-5
d_gene: .
v_gene: TRBV19
abundance: few

CDR3nt: TGTGCCAGCAGCTGGGACAGGGTCTCGAACACTGAAGCTTTCTTT
CDR3aa: CASSWDRVSNTEAFF
j_gene: TRBJ1-1
d_gene: TRBD1
v_gene: TRBV2
abundance: many

CDR3nt: TGTGCCACCAGTTTGGGCGGGCTAGCGGAGAGCACAGATACGCAGTATTTT
CDR3aa: CATSLGGLAESTDTQYF
j_gene: TRBJ2-3
d_gene: TRBD2
v_gene: TRBV24-1
abundance: many

CDR3nt: TGTGCCAGCAGAAGTTCTTGGGGATCCTACAATGAGCAGTTCTTC
CDR3aa: CASRSSWGSYNEQFF
j_gene: TRBJ2-1
d_gene: .
v_gene: TRBV6-2/TRBV6-3
abundance: few

CDR3nt: TGTGCCAGCAGTACAAAAATGTGGAAACTGTTTTTT
CDR3aa: CASSTKMWKLFF
j_gene: TRBJ1-4
d_gene: .
v_gene: TRBV28
abundance: .

CDR3nt: TGTGCCAGCAGCGTAGACCCAAGCGGGGAAAACATTCAGTACTTC
CDR3aa: CASSVDPSGENIQYF
j_gene: TRBJ2-4
d_gene: TRBD2
v_gene: TRBV9
abundance: many